The 29 T cell receptor beta chains given below trace back to one sample, sequenced in a study of blood T cell repertoires in COVID-19. Data came from immunoSEQ multiplex PCR; TCRdb stores just in-frame clones and leaves some out. Of around 88,000 clones detected, about 85% appear once; the ten largest clones hold roughly 4.4%. Input material: peripheral blood. The receptor set was obtained from a man in his sixties with acute or convalescent COVID-19.

The chain combines TRBV27 with TRBJ2-3, with a possible D match to TRBD2 (6 bases). This CDR3 has 13 amino acids. The V end lost 6 bases, the J end lost 1 base, and 8 bases lay between the germline ends. Germline CDR1 and CDR2: MNHEY and SMNVEV (reference sequence). In DNA, the CDR3 is TGTGCCAGCAGAAGACTAGGCACAGATACGCAGTATTTT. Residues: CASRRLGTDTQYF.

The table lists this clone with a count of one. The V and J genes are TRBV28 and TRBJ2-7, with a possible D match to TRBD1 (6 bases). Trimming left V 1 base short and J 6 bases short, with 25 bases between. The CDR3 consists of 18 residues. Germline V lookup: CDR1 MDHEN, CDR2 SYDVKM. This chain's CDR3 is CASSLFVQGRPTGREQYF. The CDR3 bases are TGTGCCAGCAGTTTATTCGTTCAGGGGAGACCCACGGGTCGCGAGCAGTACTTC. The whole variable domain, remainder taken from reference TRBV28 and TRBJ2-7, is DVKVTQSSRYLVKRTGEKVFLECVQDMDHENMFWYRQDPGLGLRLIYFSYDVKMKEKGDIPEGYSVSREKKERFSLILESASTNQTSMYLCASSLFVQGRPTGREQYFGPGTRLTVT.

The chain employs TRBV3-1 (or the pseudogene TRBV3-2) and TRBJ1-4, with D possibly matching TRBD1 (5 bases). CDR1 LGHDT and CDR2 YNNKEL come from the germline V gene (reference sequence). CDR3 size: 16 residues. V was trimmed by 3 bases and J by 10 bases, leaving 21 bases between them. Here the CDR3 reads CASSHDVGTAGGKLFF. The CDR3, as DNA: TGTGCCAGCAGCCATGATGTCGGCACGGCCGGGGGAAAACTGTTTTTT.

The chain recombines TRBV7-9 with TRBJ2-7; D might be TRBD1 (6 bases). V lost 5 bases and J 3 bases, leaving 17 bases between the germline ends. This CDR3 region has 15 residues. Germline-derived CDR1 and CDR2 are SEHNR and FQNEAQ (reference sequence). CDR3 nucleotide sequence: TGTGCCAGCAGCGAACCCAGGGGACACCTCTACGAGCAGTACTTC. Residues: CASSEPRGHLYEQYF.

The gene calls are TRBV18 and TRBJ2-5; D ambiguous. Germline V lookup: CDR1 KGHSH, CDR2 LQKENI. Trimming took 3 bases from V and 1 from J, leaving 6 bases between them. The CDR3 runs to 13 residues. DNA of the CDR3: TGTGCCAGCTCACCTGTATTCCAAGAGACCCAGTACTTC. Encoded protein: CASSPVFQETQYF.

The chain employs TRBV4-3 and TRBJ2-7; possibly TRBD2 for D (5 bases). Germline CDR1 reads LGHNA; CDR2 reads YSLEER. This CDR3 comprises 14 residues. Trimming cost V 5 bases and J 0 bases, with 11 bases left between them. In nucleotides, the CDR3 is TGCGCCAGCAGCTCCGTTGAGGGCTCCTACGAGCAGTACTTC. Amino acids: CASSSVEGSYEQYF.

This clone was counted a single time. The chain has TRBV6-2 or TRBV6-3 and TRBJ2-3; 9 bases fit TRBD2. The germline CDR1 and CDR2 sequences are MNHEY and SVGEGT. This CDR3 comprises 15 residues. Germline trimming cut 2 bases from V and 6 bases from J; bases unmatched to any gene: 6. The CDR3 region has the DNA TGTGCCAGCAGTTACGTTGCGGGAGGGCTGGATACGCAGTATTTT. Protein: CASSYVAGGLDTQYF.

CDR3 protein: CASSHPDRGSPGANVLTF. Here the CDR3 DNA reads TGCGCCAGCAGCCACCCAGACAGAGGCTCGCCTGGGGCCAACGTCCTGACTTTC. The J gene is TRBJ2-6, the V gene TRBV4-1; D is possibly TRBD1 (5 bases). The V gene lost 3 bases and the J gene lost 2 bases, with 17 bases spanning the gap. The CDR3 has 18 amino acids. CDR1 MGHRA and CDR2 YSYEKL come from the germline V gene.

This clone was recorded once. This sequence joins TRBV7-9 and TRBJ1-2, with D perhaps matching TRBD1 (5 bases). CDR1 and CDR2 (germline): SEHNR, FQNEAQ (reference sequence). This CDR3 comprises 13 residues. V was clipped by 5 bases and J by 7 bases, with 14 bases between them. The CDR3 coding sequence is TGTGCCAGCAGCCAAAACCAGGGTTCTGGCTACACCTTC. It is translated as CASSQNQGSGYTF.

CDR3 coding DNA: TGTGCCAGCAGCTTTTCCCTTATAGAGACCCAGTACTTC. Translation gives CASSFSLIETQYF. The V gene is TRBV11-3, the J gene TRBJ2-5, with no clear D. CDR1 and CDR2 from the germline V gene are SGHNT and YENEEA. The V gene lost 3 bases and the J gene lost 4 bases, with 9 bases spanning the gap. This CDR3 is 13 amino acids long.

This clone was recorded a few times. V gene TRBV20-1 combines with J gene TRBJ1-6; possible D gene TRBD1, 6 bases. The CDR3 runs to 15 residues. Germline V lookup: CDR1 DFQATT, CDR2 SNEGSKA (reference sequence). The V and J ends lost 3 bases and 9 bases respectively, with 18 bases between them. The CDR3 DNA sequence: TGCAGTGCTAGTGAACGACAGGAGCAGGGTTCACCCCTCCACTTT. It yields the protein CSASERQEQGSPLHF.

The J gene is TRBJ2-7, the V gene TRBV11-1, with 10 bases matching TRBD2. The V and J ends lost 6 bases and 1 base, in that order; junction bases with no gene match: 6. This CDR3 is built from 15 residues. The germline CDR1 and CDR2 sequences are SGHAT and FQDESV (reference sequence). The CDR3 reads CASRRGLADSYEQYF. CDR3 nucleotides: TGTGCCAGCAGAAGAGGACTAGCGGATTCCTACGAGCAGTACTTC.

The rearrangement uses TRBV11-2 and TRBJ2-7; TRBD2 matches at 7 bases. The CDR3 is 15 amino acids. Germline V CDR1 and CDR2: SGHAT, FQNNGV. V trimming: 5 bases; J trimming: 1 base; junction bases outside the gene matches: 8. CDR3 in DNA: TGTGCCAGCAGCAAGAGGCTAGCGGTATCCTACGAGCAGTACTTC. The encoded protein is CASSKRLAVSYEQYF.

V gene TRBV28 combines with J gene TRBJ2-1, with TRBD2 identical over 8 bases. The CDR3 has 16 residues. Germline loops: CDR1 MDHEN, CDR2 SYDVKM. V shed 6 bases and J 1 base; nucleotides not matched to a gene: 8. The CDR3 region is CASSQLAGGSYNEQFF. DNA of the CDR3: TGTGCCAGCAGCCAACTGGCGGGAGGATCCTACAATGAGCAGTTCTTC.

The gene calls are TRBV6-5 and TRBJ2-7, with 9 bases matching TRBD1. The CDR3 contains 16 residues. V shed 1 base, J shed 3 bases, and the junction held 7 bases outside the gene matches. CDR1 and CDR2 (germline): MNHEY, SVGAGI. In DNA form, the CDR3 reads TGTGCCAGCAGTTACTTGACAGGGGGTATTTTCTACGAGCAGTACTTC. Its translation: CASSYLTGGIFYEQYF.

This chain uses TRBV28 with TRBJ2-7; D not resolved. This CDR3 is 12 amino acids long. CDR1 and CDR2 from the germline V gene are MDHEN and SYDVKM. Trimming stripped 8 bases from V and 0 bases from J, with 8 bases between. DNA of the CDR3: TGTGCCAGCTGTACGAGCTCCTACGAGCAGTACTTC. Residues: CASCTSSYEQYF.

The chain combines TRBV7-2 with TRBJ1-6; D might be TRBD1 (6 bases). The CDR3 runs to 15 residues. Trimming shortened V by 2 bases and J by 7 bases, and 12 bases separated the two germline ends. Germline loops: CDR1 SGHTA, CDR2 FQGNSA. CDR3 in DNA: TGTGCCAGCAGCTTACTCGGGCAGGGGAATTCACCCCTCCACTTT. Its translation: CASSLLGQGNSPLHF.

V and J are TRBV19 and TRBJ1-2; weak D call: TRBD1 (6 bases). The V gene lost 5 bases and the J gene lost 4 bases, with 11 bases spanning the gap. CDR1 is LNHDA and CDR2 is SQIVND in the germline V gene (reference sequence). The CDR3 runs 13 residues. The CDR3 nucleotides read TGTGCCAGTAGTCCCTGGGACACCTATGGCTACACCTTC. The encoded protein is CASSPWDTYGYTF.

The chain links TRBV6-5 to TRBJ2-6; unclear D gene. Between the trimmed V and J ends, which lost 4 bases and 6 bases, there was a span of 7 bases. Germline V gene data show CDR1 as MNHEY and CDR2 as SVGAGI. The CDR3 sequence is 13 residues long. CDR3 sequence (DNA): TGTGCCAGCAGTTCGGTTATGGCCAACGTCCTGACTTTC. Residues: CASSSVMANVLTF.

The rearrangement links TRBV5-1 to TRBJ2-1, with TRBD1 matching over 12 bases. V shed 4 bases and J 10 bases; nucleotides not matched to a gene: 9. Germline values: CDR1 SGHRS, CDR2 YFSETQ. The CDR3 is made up of 15 amino acids. CDR3 in DNA: TGCGCCAGCAGCGGGGACAGGGGGCGGTCGCGGGAGCAGTTCTTC. Encoded protein: CASSGDRGRSREQFF.

The genes are TRBV18 and TRBJ1-2, with 8 bases fitting TRBD1. J lost 8 bases, V lost 6 bases, and 17 bases had no gene match. The CDR3 has 16 amino acids. Germline assignment: CDR1 KGHSH and CDR2 LQKENI. The chain's CDR3 is CASSINRDRQLGGYTF. The CDR3 nucleotides are TGTGCCAGCTCTATAAACCGGGACAGGCAGTTGGGCGGCTACACCTTC. The full variable domain, its missing parts supplied by reference TRBV18 and TRBJ1-2, is NAGVMQNPRHLVRRRGQEARLRCSPMKGHSHVYWYRQLPEEGLKFMVYLQKENIIDESGMPKERFSAEFPKEGPSILRIQQVVRGDSAAYFCASSINRDRQLGGYTFGSGTRLTVV.

This clone was found a few times. This rearrangement joins TRBV9 to TRBJ2-3; D is ambiguous. In germline, CDR1 is SGDLS, CDR2 YYNGEE. This CDR3 is 14 amino acids long. Trimming pared 2 bases from V and 2 bases from J, leaving 9 bases between. This CDR3 reads CASSVDRLTDTQYF. The CDR3 region has the DNA TGTGCCAGCAGCGTGGATAGACTCACAGATACGCAGTATTTT.

This chain uses TRBV6-2 or TRBV6-3 with TRBJ1-1, with D maybe TRBD1 (5 bases). With 6 bases removed from V and 8 bases from J, the gap between germline ends came to 10 bases. Germline lookup yields CDR1 MNHEY and CDR2 SVGEGT. This CDR3 spans 11 amino acids. CDR3 DNA sequence: TGTGCCAGCAGCCCTTACAGGGAAGCTTTCTTT. Translated: CASSPYREAFF.

The sample holds a few counts of this clone. The chain employs TRBV12-5 and TRBJ2-1; maybe TRBD2 (6 bases). The CDR3 spans 15 residues. In germline, CDR1 is LGHNT, CDR2 FRNRAP. V was trimmed by 7 bases and J by 2 bases, leaving 15 bases between them. CDR3 nucleotide sequence: TGTGCTAGTGACAGATGGCGGGAAACCTACAATGAGCAGTTCTTC. This sequence encodes CASDRWRETYNEQFF.

The rearrangement links TRBV18 to TRBJ2-5; 8 bases fit TRBD1. The germline V gene encodes CDR1 KGHSH and CDR2 LQKENI. V was pared by 3 bases and J by 3 bases, with 3 bases of the junction left unmatched. CDR3 length: 14 amino acids. CDR3 loop: CASSPQTGEETQYF. DNA of the CDR3: TGTGCCAGCTCACCCCAGACAGGGGAAGAGACCCAGTACTTC.

The chain carries TRBV4-1 and TRBJ2-4; possibly TRBD2 for D (7 bases). This CDR3 spans 16 amino acids. Germline CDR1 and CDR2: MGHRA and YSYEKL. Trimming took 2 bases from V and 3 from J, leaving 14 bases between them. The CDR3 reads CASSQHREGVKNIQYF. In DNA form, the CDR3 reads TGCGCCAGCAGCCAACACAGGGAGGGTGTCAAAAACATTCAGTACTTC.

This clone was counted only a few times. J is TRBJ2-5 and V is TRBV11-2, with D possibly being TRBD2 (6 bases). CDR1 SGHAT and CDR2 FQNNGV come from the germline V gene. The CDR3 extends over 15 amino acids. Trimming took off 2 bases at V and 5 bases at J, with 15 bases between the two ends. CDR3 sequence: CASSLSDSRGETQYF. The CDR3, as DNA: TGTGCCAGCAGCTTATCAGACAGCCGGGGGGAGACCCAGTACTTC.

The V and J genes are TRBV4-3 and TRBJ2-7, with 9 bases that match TRBD1. The trim removed 2 bases at V and 4 bases at J, leaving 15 bases unmatched. CDR3 size: 18 residues. Germline V gives CDR1 LGHNA, CDR2 YSLEER. The CDR3 sequence: CASSQFKGQGAGTYEQYF. As DNA, the CDR3 is TGCGCCAGCAGCCAATTCAAGGGACAGGGAGCCGGGACATACGAGCAGTACTTC.

The V call is TRBV15, the J call TRBJ2-1; maybe TRBD2 (6 bases). The CDR3 length is 15 residues. CDR1 and CDR2 (germline): LNHNV, YYDKDF (reference sequence). The ends were cut back, 3 bases at V and 5 bases at J, with 14 bases in the middle. Here the CDR3 reads CATSSDRDWNNEQFF. The CDR3 DNA follows: TGTGCCACCAGCAGTGACCGGGACTGGAACAATGAGCAGTTCTTC.